These T cell receptor beta chains were read from a single sample in a study of blood T cell repertoires in COVID-19. Clones were read by immunoSEQ multiplex PCR, and TCRdb kept only the in-frame ones, dropping some. The data show roughly 80,000 clones, around 78% seen once. Material for sequencing was peripheral blood. These receptors came from a human donor in a cohort sampled during active COVID-19. The CDR3 runs from the conserved cysteine through the conserved F or W. Each record gives: V gene, clone size, D gene, J gene, CDR3 protein, CDR3 DNA. A D gene is named only where the DNA matches it firmly. Some rows mark clone size as missing; the rest say once, few, many or name a class of expanded clone.

TRBV29-1,.,.,TRBJ1-1,CSVLGRFEAFF,TGCAGCGTTCTGGGCCGCTTTGAAGCTTTCTTT
TRBV28,.,TRBD1,TRBJ1-1,CASRGTGGPEAFF,TGTGCCAGCAGGGGGACAGGGGGCCCTGAAGCTTTCTTT
TRBV7-9,.,TRBD2,TRBJ2-1,CATRLAGEGVYEQFF,TGTGCCACCCGACTAGCGGGAGAGGGAGTCTATGAGCAGTTCTTC
TRBV5-6,.,TRBD1,TRBJ1-2,CASSLDQGANGYTF,TGTGCCAGCAGCTTAGATCAGGGGGCTAATGGCTACACCTTC
TRBV14,.,.,TRBJ1-3,CASSRRQTYSGNTIYF,TGTGCCAGCAGCCGACGACAGACTTACTCTGGAAACACCATATATTTT
TRBV7-9,.,.,TRBJ2-5,CASSPSGERLETQYF,TGTGCCAGCAGCCCCTCGGGGGAGCGGTTAGAGACCCAGTACTTC
TRBV29-1,.,.,TRBJ2-3,CSVESGRSDTQYF,TGCAGCGTTGAGTCGGGGAGGTCGGATACGCAGTATTTT
TRBV19,few,.,TRBJ2-3,CASSSSPSTDTQYF,TGTGCCAGTAGTTCCAGTCCCTCTACAGATACGCAGTATTTT
TRBV9,.,.,TRBJ1-6,CASSSPGGQNSPLHF,TGTGCCAGCAGCTCACCGGGGGGTCAAAATTCACCCCTCCACTTT
TRBV15,.,.,TRBJ2-7,CATSRVRGGEQYF,TGTGCCACCAGCAGAGTTAGGGGCGGCGAGCAGTACTTC
TRBV24-1,.,TRBD2,TRBJ2-1,CATSDLAGGPIEYNEQFF,TGTGCCACCAGTGATCTGGCGGGAGGGCCAATAGAATACAATGAGCAGTTCTTC
TRBV18,.,.,TRBJ2-5,CASSPNTQETQYF,TGTGCCAGCTCGCCCAATACACAAGAGACCCAGTACTTC